What follows are 26 T cell receptor beta chains derived from one specimen sequenced in a study of identical twins. TCRdb processed the 5' RACE reads anew with MiXCR; each CDR3 protein has one entry. Here the sample spans 690,000 or so distinct CDR3 sequences, 8% to 9% being singletons. These data were likewise used in another study, on yellow fever vaccine responses in identical twins.

The sample was PBMCs. Source of these receptors: a young woman in good health.

Many counts were recorded for this clonotype. The V and J genes are TRBV6-2 or TRBV6-3 and TRBJ2-1; 10 bases map to TRBD2. The CDR3 has 15 residues. Germline V gives CDR1 MNHEY, CDR2 SVGEGT. J gave up 7 bases and V 5 bases, and 8 bases lay outside the gene matches. This chain's CDR3 is CASSDQAGGPNEQFF. The CDR3 nucleotides read TGTGCCAGCAGTGATCAAGCGGGAGGGCCAAATGAGCAGTTCTTC.

This clonotype has just a few counts. The chain links TRBV6-1 to TRBJ2-7; the match to TRBD2 covers 11 bases. From germline, CDR1 is MNHNS and CDR2 SASEGT. CDR3 length: 16 residues. After removal of 6 bases from V and 3 bases from J, the junction contained 10 bases not matched to a gene. The CDR3 coding sequence is TGTGCCAGCAGCCCTACCTGGGGGACTAGCGGCTACGAGCAGTACTTC. Its translation is CASSPTWGTSGYEQYF.

This clonotype was seen a handful of times. The gene calls are TRBV30 and TRBJ2-3; TRBD1 matches 8 bases. Trimming cost V 5 bases and J 2 bases; bases outside gene matches: 12. The CDR3 is made up of 16 amino acids. Looked up from germline, CDR1 is GTSNPN and CDR2 is SVGIG (reference sequence). Written as DNA, the CDR3 is TGTGCCTGGGGATCCGGGACAGGTCTACTCACAGATACGCAGTATTTT. Translated, it gives CAWGSGTGLLTDTQYF. Full variable domain (outside the CDR3, taken from reference TRBV30 and TRBJ2-3): SQTIHQWPATLVQPVGSPLSLECTVEGTSNPNLYWYRQAAGRGLQLLFYSVGIGQISSEVPQNLSASRPQDRQFILSSKKLLLSDSGFYLCAWGSGTGLLTDTQYFGPGTRLTVL.

This clonotype was picked up a small number of times. The rearrangement links TRBV10-3 to TRBJ1-1; D gene unclear. CDR1 ENHRY and CDR2 SYGVKD come from the germline V gene. V was shortened by 7 bases and J by 0 bases, with 12 bases between the two germline ends. The CDR3 is 14 amino acids. Written as DNA, the CDR3 is TGTGCCATCAAGCAGGACGGAATGAACACTGAAGCTTTCTTT. Its protein product is CAIKQDGMNTEAFF.

Regarding this clonotype: A much larger clone lies a single base off, so this may be a read error. The V call is TRBV27, the J call TRBJ2-3; TRBD2 might be the D (7 bases). The CDR3 length is 11 residues. Germline-derived CDR1 and CDR2 are MNHEY and SMNVEV (reference sequence). V lost 3 bases and J 10 bases, leaving 8 bases between the germline ends. The DNA of the CDR3 is TGTGCCAGCAGTTTGGGGGGGCCGCAGTATTTT. Residues: CASSLGGPQYF.

J is TRBJ2-3 and V is TRBV4-3, with D hard to call. The V end lost 4 bases, the J end lost 2 bases, and 10 bases lay between the germline ends. Germline CDR1 is LGHNA and CDR2 is YSLEER. The CDR3 has 14 residues. The CDR3 DNA reads as TGCGCCAGCAGCCCTGATACTTACACAGATACGCAGTATTTT. Translated, it gives CASSPDTYTDTQYF.

This clonotype was seen more than once but under ten times. The chain has TRBV7-2 and TRBJ1-1; 8 nucleotides agree with TRBD1. The length of the CDR3 is 15 residues. Germline CDR1 and CDR2: SGHTA and FQGNSA. V gave up 5 bases and J gave up 3 bases; unmatched junction bases: 8. The CDR3, as DNA: TGTGCCAGCAGCGAAACAGGGGGACCTGACACTGAAGCTTTCTTT. Its translation is CASSETGGPDTEAFF.

The V and J genes are TRBV11-2 and TRBJ2-7; 9 nucleotides line up with TRBD2. Trimming at V came to 5 bases and at J to 0 bases, leaving 14 bases not matched to a gene. Germline CDR1 SGHAT, CDR2 FQNNGV. CDR3 length equals 18 residues. CDR3 DNA sequence: TGTGCCAGCAGCACAGGACTAGCGCAAGACCCAACCTCCTACGAGCAGTACTTC. Amino acids: CASSTGLAQDPTSYEQYF. Full variable domain (outside the CDR3, taken from reference TRBV11-2 and TRBJ2-7): EAGVAQSPRYKIIEKRQSVAFWCNPISGHATLYWYQQILGQGPKLLIQFQNNGVVDDSQLPKDRFSAERLKGVDSTLKIQPAKLEDSAVYLCASSTGLAQDPTSYEQYFGPGTRLTVT.

The CDR3 sequence: CASSQDLTGAKNIQYF. The CDR3 bases are TGTGCCAGCAGCCAAGATTTAACGGGTGCCAAAAACATTCAGTACTTC. The V call is TRBV3-1, the J call TRBJ2-4; no reliable D call. The germline V gene encodes CDR1 LGHDT and CDR2 YNNKEL (reference sequence). There are 16 residues in the CDR3. Trimming removed 0 bases from V and 1 base from J, with 10 bases in between.

This clonotype was recorded many times. V is TRBV5-1 and J is TRBJ2-1; a weak D match, TRBD1 (5 bases). The length of the CDR3 is 11 residues. CDR1 is SGHRS, CDR2 YFSETQ, per germline. V shed 7 bases and J shed 10 bases, with 12 bases lying between them. Here the CDR3 DNA reads TGCGCCAGCTCGATTTCAGGGGAGCAGTTCTTC. Protein product: CASSISGEQFF.

V is TRBV29-1 and J is TRBJ2-1; the D gene is possibly TRBD2 (6 bases). CDR1 and CDR2 from the germline V gene are SQVTM and ANQGSEA. This CDR3 region has 13 residues. V dropped 7 bases and J dropped 0 bases, with 10 bases sitting between them. The CDR3 DNA is TGCAGCGACCGGGACTTCTCCTACAATGAGCAGTTCTTC. Translating it yields CSDRDFSYNEQFF.

The chain uses TRBV11-2 and TRBJ2-7; 9 bases line up with TRBD2. There are 20 residues in the CDR3. J gave up 0 bases and V 4 bases, and 19 bases lay outside the gene matches. CDR1 is SGHAT and CDR2 is FQNNGV in the germline V gene. The CDR3 loop reads CASSSSRGGLAGLNSYEQYF. CDR3 bases: TGTGCCAGCAGCTCCTCGCGGGGGGGGCTAGCGGGGTTAAACTCCTACGAGCAGTACTTC.

This sequence joins TRBV10-3 and TRBJ2-2; the match to TRBD2 covers 9 bases. Germline V CDR1 and CDR2: ENHRY, SYGVKD. CDR3 length: 17 residues. Unmatched junction bases numbered 12, after V lost 6 bases and J lost 4 bases. The CDR3 region has the DNA TGTGCCATCAGCTCCGGGCGACTAGCGGAGACCACCGGGGAGCTGTTTTTT. Residues: CAISSGRLAETTGELFF.

In regard to this clonotype: This clone may be a read error of a much larger clone one base away. V usage is TRBV6-2 or TRBV6-3 and J usage is TRBJ2-1, with D unclear. The germline CDR1 and CDR2 sequences are MNHEY and SVGEGT. The V gene lost 0 bases and the J gene lost 7 bases, with 4 bases spanning the gap. This CDR3 is 12 amino acids long. The CDR3 loop is CASSYSANEQFF. The CDR3 nucleotides read TGTGCCAGCAGTTACTCAGCGAATGAGCAGTTCTTC.

The chain combines TRBV12-3 or TRBV12-4 with TRBJ1-5; the D gene is possibly TRBD1 (6 bases). CDR3 size: 15 residues. Trimming pared 6 bases from V and 0 bases from J, leaving 12 bases between. The chain's CDR3 is CASRGTKNSNQPQHF. CDR3 DNA sequence: TGTGCCAGCAGGGGGACAAAGAATAGCAATCAGCCCCAGCATTTT.

The chain combines TRBV11-1 with TRBJ1-5, with 9 bases that match TRBD1. The CDR3 consists of 18 residues. Germline CDR1 reads SGHAT; CDR2 reads FQDESV (reference sequence). V gave up 2 bases and J gave up 1 base; unmatched junction bases: 9. DNA of the CDR3: TGTGCCAGCAGCTTAATGAGTGCTGGGACAGGGAGCAATCAGCCCCAGCATTTT. Protein sequence: CASSLMSAGTGSNQPQHF.

V gene TRBV20-1 combines with J gene TRBJ2-3; D perhaps matches TRBD2 (5 bases). Trimming took 3 bases from V and 5 from J, leaving 15 bases between them. This CDR3 contains 14 residues. CDR1 DFQATT and CDR2 SNEGSKA come from the germline V gene (reference sequence). The CDR3: CSARRSVAQDTQYF. CDR3 coding DNA: TGCAGTGCTAGGAGGAGTGTAGCGCAAGATACGCAGTATTTT.

The chain is built from TRBV18 and TRBJ2-5; D unresolved. V lost 2 bases and J lost 0, with 7 bases in between. The germline V gene has CDR1 KGHSH and CDR2 LQKENI. The CDR3 length is 14 residues. This chain's CDR3 is CASSPGRDQETQYF. The CDR3 DNA sequence: TGTGCCAGCTCACCAGGCCGGGACCAAGAGACCCAGTACTTC.

CDR3 DNA sequence: TGTGCCAGCAGCCCTCAGACTAGATTCAACTACGAGCAGTACTTC. Its protein is CASSPQTRFNYEQYF. V is TRBV9 and J is TRBJ2-7, with D possibly TRBD2 on 6 matching bases. Per the germline V gene, CDR1 is SGDLS and CDR2 is YYNGEE. The CDR3 sequence is 15 residues long. Trimming removed 4 bases from V and 3 bases from J, with 17 bases in between.

This clonotype was counted between two and nine times. The germline gene is not matched at one end of the junction; a read error may be the cause. The chain recombines TRBV7-7 with TRBJ2-1; the D is unclear. Germline assignment: CDR1 SSHAT and CDR2 FNYEAQ (reference sequence). The CDR3 is made up of 13 amino acids. CDR3 bases: TGTGCTAGCAGCTTAAATAAGAATGGTGAGCAGTTCTTC. Translating it yields CASSLNKNGEQFF.

The rearrangement joins TRBV10-3 to TRBJ2-7, with TRBD1 matching 9 bases. The CDR3 has 17 residues. Germline V lookup: CDR1 ENHRY, CDR2 SYGVKD. V lost 0 bases, J lost 5 bases, and 11 bases stayed unmatched. The CDR3 sequence is CAISESGNRDREDEQYF. The DNA of the CDR3 is TGTGCCATCAGTGAGTCGGGGAACCGGGACAGGGAGGACGAGCAGTACTTC.

This clonotype was seen repeatedly, ten times or more. At one boundary the junction diverges from the germline segment, which might be a read error. V gene TRBV11-2 combines with J gene TRBJ2-7; 13 positions agree with TRBD2. Per the germline V gene, CDR1 is SGHAT and CDR2 is FQNNGV. The CDR3 is 16 residues long. CDR3 sequence: CASSLELAGGSYEQYF. CDR3 in DNA: TGCGCCAGCAGCTTGGAACTAGCGGGGGGGTCCTACGAGCAGTACTTC. Drawing the rest from reference TRBV11-2 and TRBJ2-7, the complete variable domain is EAGVAQSPRYKIIEKRQSVAFWCNPISGHATLYWYQQILGQGPKLLIQFQNNGVVDDSQLPKDRFSAERLKGVDSTLKIQPAKLEDSAVYLCASSLELAGGSYEQYFGPGTRLTVT.

This clonotype appeared a few times. For the CDR3, the DNA is TGTGCCATCAGTCGACTAGCGGGCACTAGCACAGATACGCAGTATTTT. This sequence encodes CAISRLAGTSTDTQYF. The chain joins TRBV10-3 to TRBJ2-3, with 10 bases lining up with TRBD2. The junction had 5 bases not matched to a gene; V was cut back by 5 bases and J by 0 bases. Germline CDR1 and CDR2: ENHRY and SYGVKD. The CDR3 is 16 residues long.

This chain connects TRBV7-6 to TRBJ2-1; D is ambiguous. The CDR3 sequence is 17 residues long. The V gene's germline CDR1 is SGHVS and CDR2 FNYEAQ. Trimming stripped 4 bases from V and 0 bases from J, with 16 bases between. CDR3 in DNA: TGTGCCAGCAGCTCCCAGCATAGCACGAGCTCCTACAATGAGCAGTTCTTC. Translated, it gives CASSSQHSTSSYNEQFF.

The chain is built from TRBV9 and TRBJ2-3; 7 bases line up with TRBD1. Germline V lookup: CDR1 SGDLS, CDR2 YYNGEE. V lost 4 bases, J lost 4 bases, and 6 bases stayed unmatched. This CDR3 is built from 14 residues. The CDR3 nucleotides read TGTGCCAGCAGCAAAACAGGGGATCCAGATACGCAGTATTTT. It is translated as CASSKTGDPDTQYF.

This clonotype was seen only a few times. This chain joins TRBV9 and TRBJ2-1, with TRBD1 matching 11 bases. J lost 8 bases, V lost 0 bases, and 4 bases had no gene match. Germline-derived CDR1 and CDR2 are SGDLS and YYNGEE. The CDR3 extends over 15 amino acids. The DNA of the CDR3 is TGTGCCAGCAGCGTAGAAGGACAGGGGGCATATGAGCAGTTCTTC. Translation gives CASSVEGQGAYEQFF.